Listed below are T cell receptor beta chains from one sample, sequenced in a study of shared clonotypes between healthy human individuals. Sequencing was performed with immunoSEQ multiplex PCR; in TCRdb, only in-frame clones are kept and a portion is missing. The data hold some 2,100,000 clones, with about 93% observed a single time. Sequencing used naive CD8+ T cells from PBMCs. All receptors come from a man younger than 35 in good health. Some clones in this sample may be carry-over from other donors' samples. Each CDR3 is given with its conserved first and last residue. The order of the fields is V gene, CDR3 length, CDR3 protein.

V gene: TRBV6-7; CDR3 length: 11; CDR3 protein: CARKRSYEQYF
V gene: TRBV5-1; CDR3 length: 17; CDR3 protein: CASIGGFTWGLNTEAFF
V gene: TRBV4-3; CDR3 length: 17; CDR3 protein: CASSHFPPGLSYNEQFF
V gene: TRBV25-1; CDR3 length: 14; CDR3 protein: CASRHGGGRTEAFF
V gene: TRBV5-1; CDR3 length: 15; CDR3 protein: CASSLGGYSNQPQHF
V gene: TRBV11-2; CDR3 length: 19; CDR3 protein: CASSHHPAGEGRDTDTQYF
V gene: TRBV27; CDR3 length: 15; CDR3 protein: CASSKGRASTDTQYF
V gene: TRBV19; CDR3 length: 15; CDR3 protein: CASSLLSSNTGELFF
V gene: TRBV29-1; CDR3 length: 13; CDR3 protein: CSVEEGVWNEQFF
V gene: TRBV5-6; CDR3 length: 16; CDR3 protein: CASSRAGEGLHNEQFF
V gene: TRBV11-2; CDR3 length: 12; CDR3 protein: CASSFTSYEQYF
V gene: TRBV27; CDR3 length: 13; CDR3 protein: CASRDRLNYGYTF
V gene: TRBV6-1; CDR3 length: 14; CDR3 protein: CASSEGTSGTQQFF
V gene: TRBV29-1; CDR3 length: 14; CDR3 protein: CSGWGGEQADTQYF
V gene: TRBV5-4; CDR3 length: 14; CDR3 protein: CASRNPMDGNTIYF
V gene: TRBV27; CDR3 length: 17; CDR3 protein: CASSPPGLAEYTDTQYF
V gene: TRBV7-3; CDR3 length: 12; CDR3 protein: CASSLISGELFF
V gene: TRBV28; CDR3 length: 14; CDR3 protein: CAHTPGTGGDEQYF
V gene: TRBV5-1; CDR3 length: 13; CDR3 protein: CASRQGLSYEQYF
V gene: TRBV2; CDR3 length: 19; CDR3 protein: CASSEEVRKRSSGANVLTF
V gene: TRBV6-5; CDR3 length: 13; CDR3 protein: CASSSNMNTEAFF
V gene: TRBV5-1; CDR3 length: 15; CDR3 protein: CASSQRQGGTGELFF
V gene: TRBV28; CDR3 length: 13; CDR3 protein: CASRKTGYYEQYF
V gene: TRBV5-1; CDR3 length: 14; CDR3 protein: CASSFFGRGAEQYF
V gene: TRBV7-9; CDR3 length: 17; CDR3 protein: CASSLDVLALGPDTQYF
V gene: TRBV28; CDR3 length: 12; CDR3 protein: CASSPGDTEAFF
V gene: TRBV5-1; CDR3 length: 15; CDR3 protein: CASSPTGGAYNEQFF
V gene: TRBV11-2; CDR3 length: 15; CDR3 protein: CASSLAGGFYNEQFF